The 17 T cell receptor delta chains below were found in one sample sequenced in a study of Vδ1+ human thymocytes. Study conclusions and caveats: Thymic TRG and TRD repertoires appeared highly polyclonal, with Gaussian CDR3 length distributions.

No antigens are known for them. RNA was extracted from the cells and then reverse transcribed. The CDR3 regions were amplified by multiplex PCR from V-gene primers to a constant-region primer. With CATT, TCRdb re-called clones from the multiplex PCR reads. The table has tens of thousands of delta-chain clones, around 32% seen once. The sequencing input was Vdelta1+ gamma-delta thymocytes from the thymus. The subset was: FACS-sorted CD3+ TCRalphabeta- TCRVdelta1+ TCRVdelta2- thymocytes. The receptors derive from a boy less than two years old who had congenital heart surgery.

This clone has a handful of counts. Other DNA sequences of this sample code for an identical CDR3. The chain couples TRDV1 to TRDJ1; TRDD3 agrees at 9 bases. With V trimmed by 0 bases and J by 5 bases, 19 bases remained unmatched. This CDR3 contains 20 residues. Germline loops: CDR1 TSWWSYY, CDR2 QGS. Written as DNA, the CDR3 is TGTGCTCTTGGGGAACTAGATCGTGGCCTTCCGGGGGATACCGGGGATAAACTCATCTTT. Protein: CALGELDRGLPGDTGDKLIF.

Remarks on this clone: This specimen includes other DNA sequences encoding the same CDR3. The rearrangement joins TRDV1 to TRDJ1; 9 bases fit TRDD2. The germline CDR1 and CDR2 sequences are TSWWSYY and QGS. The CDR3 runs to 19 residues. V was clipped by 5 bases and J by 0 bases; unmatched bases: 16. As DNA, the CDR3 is TGTGCTCTTGGGCCCCTTCCTACTTTCTACCACCGATACACCGATAAACTCATCTTT. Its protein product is CALGPLPTFYHRYTDKLIF.

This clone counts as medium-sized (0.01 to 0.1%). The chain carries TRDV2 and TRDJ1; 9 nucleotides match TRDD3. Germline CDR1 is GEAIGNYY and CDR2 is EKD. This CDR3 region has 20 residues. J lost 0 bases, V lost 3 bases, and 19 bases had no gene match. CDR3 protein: CACDASHSLLGETYTDKLIF. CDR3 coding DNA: TGTGCCTGTGACGCTTCGCACTCCTTACTGGGGGAGACCTACACCGATAAACTCATCTTT.

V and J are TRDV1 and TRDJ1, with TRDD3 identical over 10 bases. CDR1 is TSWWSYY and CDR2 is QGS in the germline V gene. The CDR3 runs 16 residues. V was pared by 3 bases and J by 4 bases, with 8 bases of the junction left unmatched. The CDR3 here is CALGDHFPGGYDKLIF. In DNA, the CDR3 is TGTGCTCTTGGGGACCACTTCCCTGGGGGATACGATAAACTCATCTTT.

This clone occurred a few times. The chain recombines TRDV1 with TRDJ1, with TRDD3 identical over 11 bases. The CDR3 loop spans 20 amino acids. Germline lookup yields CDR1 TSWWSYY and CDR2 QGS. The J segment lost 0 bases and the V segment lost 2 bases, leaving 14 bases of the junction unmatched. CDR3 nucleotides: TGTGCTCTTGGGGAATTTACTGGGGGATATAGGCCGGATTACACCGATAAACTCATCTTT. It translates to CALGEFTGGYRPDYTDKLIF.

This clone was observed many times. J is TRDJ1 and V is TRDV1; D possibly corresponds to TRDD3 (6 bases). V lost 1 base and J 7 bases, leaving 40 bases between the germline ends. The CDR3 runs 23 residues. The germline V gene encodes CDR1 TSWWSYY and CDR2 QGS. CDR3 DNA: TGTGCTCTTGGGGAACGACCCCAATCTTCGCGGAATTACTGGGACCCGATGATCGGTAAACTCATCTTT. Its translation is CALGERPQSSRNYWDPMIGKLIF.

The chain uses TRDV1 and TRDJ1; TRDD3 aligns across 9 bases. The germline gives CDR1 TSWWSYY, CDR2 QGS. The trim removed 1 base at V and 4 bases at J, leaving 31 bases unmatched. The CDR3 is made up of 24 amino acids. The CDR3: CALGEPTRSISSGWGIPTLDKLIF. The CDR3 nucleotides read TGTGCTCTTGGGGAACCGACTCGTTCGATTTCCTCCGGCTGGGGGATTCCTACCCTCGATAAACTCATCTTT.

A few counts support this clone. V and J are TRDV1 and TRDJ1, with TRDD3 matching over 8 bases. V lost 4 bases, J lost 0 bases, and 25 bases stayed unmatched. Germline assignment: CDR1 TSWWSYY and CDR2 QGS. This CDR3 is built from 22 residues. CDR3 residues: CALGASPAFPDGGGCDTDKLIF. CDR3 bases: TGTGCTCTTGGGGCTTCCCCGGCCTTCCCGGATGGTGGGGGATGTGACACCGATAAACTCATCTTT.

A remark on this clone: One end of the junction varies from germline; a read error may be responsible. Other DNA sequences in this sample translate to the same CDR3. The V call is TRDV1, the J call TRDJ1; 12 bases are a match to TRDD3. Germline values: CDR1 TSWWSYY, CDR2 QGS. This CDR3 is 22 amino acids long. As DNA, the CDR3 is TGTGCTCTCGGGGAAGTGCAGGTACTGGGGGATACCCACCCAGGGTACACCGATAAACTCATCTTT. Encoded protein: CALGEVQVLGDTHPGYTDKLIF.

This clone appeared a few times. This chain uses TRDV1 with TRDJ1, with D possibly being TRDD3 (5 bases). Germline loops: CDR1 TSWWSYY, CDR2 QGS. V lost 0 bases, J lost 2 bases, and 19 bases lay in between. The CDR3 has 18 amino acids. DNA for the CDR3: TGTGCTCTTGGGGAACTAAACTACCCCCGAGGGGGTACCGATAAACTCATCTTT. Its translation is CALGELNYPRGGTDKLIF.

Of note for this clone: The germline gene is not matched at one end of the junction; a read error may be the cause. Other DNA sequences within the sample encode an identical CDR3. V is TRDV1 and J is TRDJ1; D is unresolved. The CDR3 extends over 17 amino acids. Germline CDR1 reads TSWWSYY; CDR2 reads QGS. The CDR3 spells CALGERERGLYTDKLIF. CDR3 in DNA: TGTGCTCTTGGGGAACGGGAACGTGGACTATACACCGATAAACTTATCTTT.

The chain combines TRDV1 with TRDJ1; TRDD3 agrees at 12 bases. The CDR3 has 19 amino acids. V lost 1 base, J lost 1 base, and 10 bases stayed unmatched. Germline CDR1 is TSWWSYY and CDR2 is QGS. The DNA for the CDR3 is TGTGCTCTTGGGGAACAACCTACTGGGGGATACCCTCGCACCGATAAACTCATCTTT. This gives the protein CALGEQPTGGYPRTDKLIF.

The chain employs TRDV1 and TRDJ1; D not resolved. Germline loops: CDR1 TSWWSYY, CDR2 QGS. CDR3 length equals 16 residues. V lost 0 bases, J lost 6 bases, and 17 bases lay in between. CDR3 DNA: TGTGCTCTTGGGGAACTAGGCAATACCGCGTCCAATAAACTCATCTTT. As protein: CALGELGNTASNKLIF.

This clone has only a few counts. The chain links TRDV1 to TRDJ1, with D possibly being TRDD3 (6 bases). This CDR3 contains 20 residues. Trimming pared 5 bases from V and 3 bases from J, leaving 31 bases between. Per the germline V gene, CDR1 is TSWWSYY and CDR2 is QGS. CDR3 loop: CALGKPGTTGPNTGPDKLIF. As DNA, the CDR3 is TGTGCTCTTGGGAAGCCGGGAACTACTGGGCCCAACACGGGGCCCGATAAACTCATCTTT.

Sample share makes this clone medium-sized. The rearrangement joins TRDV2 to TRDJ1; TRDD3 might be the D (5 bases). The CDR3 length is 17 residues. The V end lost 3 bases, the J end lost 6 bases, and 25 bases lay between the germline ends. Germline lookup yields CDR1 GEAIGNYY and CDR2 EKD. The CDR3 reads CACDAATAWRTGNKLIF. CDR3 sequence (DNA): TGTGCCTGTGACGCGGCTACGGCTTGGAGAACGGGGAATAAACTCATCTTT.

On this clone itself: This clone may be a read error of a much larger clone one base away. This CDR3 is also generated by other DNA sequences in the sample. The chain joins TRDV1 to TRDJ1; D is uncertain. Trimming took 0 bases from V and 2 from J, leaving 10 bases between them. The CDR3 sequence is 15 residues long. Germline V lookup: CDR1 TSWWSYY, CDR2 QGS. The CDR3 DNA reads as TGTGCTCTTGGGGAACTGCCGGGTTGGACCGATAAACTCATCTTT. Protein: CALGELPGWTDKLIF.

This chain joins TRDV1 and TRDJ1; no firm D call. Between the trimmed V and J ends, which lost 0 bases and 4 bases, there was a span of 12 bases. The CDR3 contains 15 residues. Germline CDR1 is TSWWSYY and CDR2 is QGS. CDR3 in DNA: TGTGCTCTTGGGGAACTGAGGAACGGCGGCGATAAACTCATCTTT. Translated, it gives CALGELRNGGDKLIF.